This T cell receptor beta chain was found in a study of metastatic and nonmetastatic thyroid tumors (TCRdb year 2020). Study-wide context: Repertoires were compared across peripheral blood and tumor or nodule tissue samples from malignant and benign thyroid patients.

Of note for this clone: Its antigen is still unknown. Within one base of it there is no much larger clone, and no base qualities were kept.

No treatment had been received by any patient before thyroid surgery. Using T-cell receptor beta sequencing, the study looked back at clinical samples from patients collected from about 2011 to 2019. Library construction relied on PCR. For sequencing, an Illumina HiSeq 4000 was employed. High-throughput sequencing was used to profile the TCR beta-chain CDR3 region of every patient. The authors processed their data as follows. A classifier to discriminate distant-metastatic papillary thyroid cancer patients was built from CDR3 differences across clinicopathological groups. Repertoire diversity was assessed with the Shannon index, and tumor-blood repertoire similarity with the Morisita-Horn index. TCRdb trimmed the raw reads at Q25, called clones with MiXCR and kept productive beta chains. The V and J calls here are based on TCRdb, not the publication. The sample table contains almost 8,500 clones; only one count was recorded for around 43% of them. About 33% of the sample is held by the ten biggest clonotypes.

The germline V gene (reference sequence) supplies CDR1 MNHNY and CDR2 SVGAGI. V loses 4 bases of germline sequence and J loses 6 bases, and the interval between the two ends is 10 bases. The CDR3 runs 12 amino acids, cysteine and phenylalanine included. Just CDR3 DNA is preserved here, 36 bases in frame from base 1. Broad study findings and their caveats: In both blood and tumor samples, malignant tumors were reported to have significantly higher TCR beta diversity than benign nodules.

This chain joins TRBV6-6 to TRBJ2-7, with the identity of the D gene unclear. The sequenced sample consisted of tumor tissue. The source is a male donor with papillary thyroid cancer or a benign thyroid nodule (not recorded which). Some clones in this sample may be carry-over from other donors' samples. The DNA sequence is given as TGTGCCAGCAGTTTACTCCCAGGCGAGCAGTACTTC. Its translation reads: CASSLLPGEQYF.